This T cell receptor beta chain emerged from a study of shared clonotypes between healthy human individuals (dated by TCRdb to 2020 to 2022). Broadly, across the study: A few men and a couple of women, aged 18 to 49 years, made up the cohort. For each donor, CD4 naive and CD4 memory were each run on three plates, CD8 naive on two plates, and CD8 memory on one plate. To estimate repertoire size and how much clonotypes are shared between individuals, the study performed deep sequencing of blood TCR repertoires from roughly five healthy adults. To increase sequencing depth and limit assay-specific biases, different laboratories used diverse techniques to prepare libraries and sequence TCR repertoires. Between about 0.8 and 8.9 billion PBMCs per donor were obtained by leukapheresis. The research as a whole found: Larger estimated clonotype richness was generally found for naive subsets than for memory subsets. Sampling was restricted to blood, and TCR repertoires in tissue are likely to differ from TCR repertoires in blood. Pairwise subsampling led to the expectation that sequencing depth would affect the degree of clonotype sharing among donors. Rarefaction of sorted-subset datasets indicated incomplete sequencing despite the large sequencing depth. Sharing across a few donors was observed for around 5% of naive CD4, 3% to 3.5% of naive CD8, over 2% of memory CD4, and about 0.38% of memory CD8 clonotypes. The genetic and exposure-history diversity represented was limited by the small number of donors. Clonotypes shared by all four sorted-subset donors showed higher generation probabilities than non-shared clonotypes.

Using the deep immunoSEQ assay, TCR CDR3 regions were amplified from genomic DNA by multiplex PCR. Extracted genomic DNA from each cell subset was spread evenly across all wells of several immunoSEQ 96-well plates, with each plate serving as a replicate. For sorted subsets, approximately 210 ng of genomic DNA, equivalent to some 30,000 T cell genomes, went into each replicate PCR. Purified libraries were quantified with a Qubit 3.0 fluorometer, sized on a Bioanalyzer 2100, and re-quantified with the KAPA Library Quantification kit. Every immunoSEQ 96-well plate was sequenced on a separate single-read 150-cycle Illumina NextSeq 550 flow cell. The study's processing was this. The immunoSEQ output contained only junctional sequences without quality scores, so filtering could not match that applied to full-length reads. To assign V/J genes and CDR3, sequences were annotated against IMGT germline references using PyIR, a Python wrapper for IgBLAST v1.9. Reads with weak V/J assignments (E-value above 1e-6), missing CDR3, stop codons, out-of-frame junctions, or ambiguous translated residues were removed. A V3J clonotype was defined by an identical inferred V gene, J gene, and CDR3 amino acid sequence. The percentage overlap between two repertoires was calculated by dividing the number of shared unique clonotypes by the size of the smaller repertoire. Three approaches were used to assess repertoire richness: RTK rarefaction, the Chao1 estimator, and Recon v2.1 estimates of unobserved clonotypes. For all TCRbeta clonotypes obtained by the gDNA method from several donors, generation probabilities were computed with OLGA. Drawn from immuneACCESS, this table holds only the in-frame rearrangements with V and J called that TCRdb kept. Clones are partly lost; checked studies trace under half to an unresolved V gene and leave the rest unexplained. The V and J calls and clone size come from that table; D and trimming were worked out from the DNA. The sample table holds some 1 million clones, of which about 75% were seen once. The top ten clonotypes cover 1.5% of the sample.

The donors were healthy, HIV-negative adults who had no recently reported acute infections or vaccinations. Every donor was a Caucasian adult residing in Nashville, Tennessee, USA. CD4+ T cells were enriched by magnetic negative selection, after which naive cells were positively selected on CD45RA and the negative fraction was taken as the memory subset. Blood was collected by leukapheresis, and PBMCs were isolated by Ficoll-Histopaque density gradient centrifugation and then cryopreserved in liquid nitrogen vapor phase. Analytical flow cytometry was used to check the purity and quantity of every magnetically sorted T cell population. From each sorted fraction, genomic DNA was isolated and quantified by UV absorbance on a Nanodrop 2000c. Notes on this clone: There is no known antigen for this receptor. No clone much larger than this one lies a single base away; base qualities are absent.

The receptor's source is a young man in good health. Source material: memory CD4+ T cells sorted from blood. The cell subset or site label corresponds to: CD45RA-negative fraction.

The sequenced DNA: TGTGCCAGCAGTTGGGACAGGGGTAACTATGGCTACACCTTC. Translated, this gives CASSWDRGNYGYTF. This chain is built from TRBV7-2 and TRBJ1-2, and 10 junction bases match TRBD1. The CDR3 numbers 14 residues from cysteine through phenylalanine. Only the CDR3 region is kept as DNA, spanning 42 bases read in frame from base 1. The germline V gene provides CDR1 SGHTA and CDR2 FQGNSA. Trimming accounts for 6 bases at V and 1 base at J, while the number of junction bases matched to no gene is 2.